This entry concerns a single T cell receptor (beta chain). V lost 6 bases and J 3 bases, leaving 15 bases between the germline ends. This CDR3 comprises 15 residues. These data belong to a study of T-cell memory formation after mild COVID-19. Study-wide context: TCR clusters showed largely donor specificity.

TCRdb reprocessed the 5' RACE reads via MiXCR and lists one record per CDR3 protein. The sample comprises fewer than 450,000 distinct CDR3 sequences, about 24% of which are singletons, and 7.5% to 10% rests with the top ten. The sequenced sample consisted of PBMCs or a T cell subset sorted from them (not recorded which). The receptor was derived from an adult woman who had mild COVID-19 (a few samples of this study predate the infection). Cell type and time point are not known. The rearrangement uses TRBV12-3 or TRBV12-4 and TRBJ1-5, with D perhaps TRBD1 (5 bases). CDR3 protein: CASRPDGGSNQPQHF. CDR3 in DNA: TGTGCCAGCAGGCCGGACGGGGGATCCAATCAGCCCCAGCATTTT.